The 30 T cell receptor beta chains presented below share a single source sample, sequenced in a study of blood T cells in healthy people across ages. For the second PCR, which ran for 7 to 11 cycles, a sample-barcoded 5' primer and a J-beta primer mix were used. TCRdb used MiXCR to reprocess the 5' RACE reads, holding one entry per CDR3 protein. The table has 1.2 million to 1.5 million distinct CDR3 sequences, about 40% seen once. The sample comprised blood. The receptors come from a woman aged 18-29 years in good health.

The chain links TRBV20-1 to TRBJ2-3, with D perhaps matching TRBD1 (5 bases). V was cut by 0 bases and J by 3 bases, with 13 bases left in between. The CDR3 spans 15 residues. CDR1 is DFQATT and CDR2 is SNEGSKA in the germline V gene (reference sequence). The CDR3 is CSARDFRVLTDTQYF. The CDR3 DNA reads TGCAGTGCTAGAGATTTCAGGGTACTTACAGATACGCAGTATTTT.

The chain uses TRBV7-2 and TRBJ2-2; D is possibly TRBD1 or TRBD2 (5 bases each). V was cut by 3 bases and J by 7 bases, with 12 bases left in between. This CDR3 contains 14 residues. Germline V gives CDR1 SGHTA, CDR2 FQGNSA. The CDR3 protein is CASSFTGGRGELFF. The CDR3 coding sequence is TGTGCCAGCAGCTTCACAGGAGGTCGCGGGGAGCTGTTTTTT.

V and J are TRBV29-1 and TRBJ2-1; the match to TRBD1 covers 7 bases. The DNA matches TRBJ2-7 better at its end, which makes the J call doubtful. The germline gives CDR1 SQVTM, CDR2 ANQGSEA. This CDR3 contains 14 residues. This CDR3 is CSAPGQTSYNEQYF. The CDR3 DNA reads TGCAGCGCTCCGGGACAGACTTCCTACAATGAGCAGTACTTC.

The chain couples TRBV6-5 to TRBJ1-2; 9 bases align to TRBD1. CDR1 is MNHEY, CDR2 SVGAGI, per germline. V trimming: 10 bases; J trimming: 4 bases; junction bases outside the gene matches: 13. This CDR3 is built from 15 residues. CDR3 protein: CATGLQGALGYGYTF. CDR3 DNA: TGTGCCACCGGGCTACAGGGGGCGCTCGGCTATGGCTACACCTTC.

This clonotype was recorded a few times. V and J are TRBV7-9 and TRBJ2-3, with TRBD2 identical over 10 bases. V lost 1 base to trimming and J lost 4 bases; unmatched junction nucleotides: 8. This CDR3 comprises 17 residues. Germline V gives CDR1 SEHNR, CDR2 FQNEAQ (reference sequence). The CDR3 protein is CASSLVASGSGADTQYF. The DNA for the CDR3 is TGTGCCAGCAGCTTAGTAGCTAGCGGGAGTGGTGCAGATACGCAGTATTTT.

This clonotype was observed a handful of times. The chain couples TRBV3-1 to TRBJ2-2, with no clear D. The CDR3 consists of 16 residues. V was pared by 6 bases and J by 6 bases, with 20 bases between. From germline, CDR1 is LGHDT and CDR2 YNNKEL (reference sequence). Here the CDR3 reads CASRNPALMSSGELFF. CDR3 nucleotide sequence: TGTGCCAGCAGGAACCCCGCATTGATGAGTTCCGGGGAGCTGTTTTTT. Based on the CDR3 plus reference TRBV3-1 and TRBJ2-2, the full variable domain is DTAVSQTPKYLVTQMGNDKSIKCEQNLGHDTMYWYKQDSKKFLKIMFSYNNKELIINETVPNRFSPKSPDKAHLNLHINSLELGDSAVYFCASRNPALMSSGELFFGEGSRLTVL.

On this clonotype: A read error may be the cause here, since a much bigger clone is one base away. This chain links TRBV29-1 with TRBJ2-3; tentative D call: TRBD1 (5 bases). V was pared by 0 bases and J by 0 bases, with 10 bases between. The CDR3 runs to 15 residues. CDR1 and CDR2 from the germline V gene are SQVTM and ANQGSEA. The CDR3 bases are TGCAGCGTTGAAGATGGGGCAGATAGCACAGATACGCAGTATTTT. It translates to CSVEDGADSTDTQYF.

This clonotype appeared a few times. The rearrangement links TRBV10-3 to TRBJ2-2; TRBD2 agrees at 8 bases. Germline assignment: CDR1 ENHRY and CDR2 SYGVKD. The length of the CDR3 is 13 residues. V lost 10 bases to trimming and J lost 6 bases; unmatched junction nucleotides: 7. CDR3 amino acids: CATERAGAGELFF. As DNA, the CDR3 is TGTGCCACAGAACGAGCGGGAGCCGGGGAGCTGTTTTTT.

The gene calls are TRBV27 and TRBJ2-7; D gene unclear. The CDR3 consists of 13 residues. Germline V gene data show CDR1 as MNHEY and CDR2 as SMNVEV (reference sequence). V dropped 8 bases and J dropped 2 bases, with 13 bases sitting between them. CDR3 sequence: CASHPSNPYEQYF. The CDR3 DNA is TGTGCCAGCCATCCGTCAAACCCCTACGAGCAGTACTTC.

The gene calls are TRBV7-8 and TRBJ2-3; 8 nucleotides align to TRBD2. The CDR3 is 15 residues long. The V segment lost 5 bases and the J segment 2 bases; nucleotides outside the gene matches: 6. Germline V CDR1 and CDR2: SGHVS, FQNEAQ. The chain's CDR3 is CASSHLREVTDTQYF. The CDR3 nucleotides are TGTGCCAGCAGCCACTTGCGGGAGGTCACAGATACGCAGTATTTT. Combining the CDR3 with reference TRBV7-8 and TRBJ2-3 gives the whole variable domain GAGVSQSPRYKVAKRGQDVALRCDPISGHVSLFWYQQALGQGPEFLTYFQNEAQLDKSGLPSDRFFAERPEGSVSTLKIQRTQQEDSAVYLCASSHLREVTDTQYFGPGTRLTVL.

Points on this clonotype: Mismatch with germline at one junction end may stem from a read error. V usage is TRBV5-1 and J usage is TRBJ2-7; D is unclear. This CDR3 region has 15 residues. CDR1 and CDR2 from the germline V gene are SGHRS and YFSETQ. The CDR3 protein is CASSLVTPYSYEQYF. The CDR3 DNA reads TGTGCCAGCAGCTTGGTGACACCGTACTCCTACGAGCAGTACTTC.

This chain joins TRBV6-5 and TRBJ2-7; maybe TRBD2 (6 bases). V was trimmed by 6 bases and J by 0 bases, leaving 15 bases between them. The CDR3 covers 15 residues. The germline CDR1 and CDR2 sequences are MNHEY and SVGAGI. This CDR3 reads CASRPTGTASYEQYF. The CDR3 nucleotides read TGTGCCAGCAGGCCTACCGGGACTGCCTCCTACGAGCAGTACTTC.

The chain links TRBV6-6 to TRBJ1-5; 7 positions match TRBD1. The germline gives CDR1 MNHNY, CDR2 SVGAGI (reference sequence). Unmatched junction bases numbered 5, after V lost 6 bases and J lost 3 bases. The CDR3 has 14 residues. Here the CDR3 reads CASSSDRDNQPQHF. The CDR3 region has the DNA TGTGCCAGCAGCTCCGACAGGGACAATCAGCCCCAGCATTTT.

CDR3 nucleotides: TGTGCCAGCAGCCAGGAATATATGGAGAACACTGAAGCTTTCTTT. It specifies CASSQEYMENTEAFF. The J gene is TRBJ1-1, the V gene TRBV14; D unresolved. This CDR3 region has 15 residues. Trimming shortened V by 3 bases and J by 1 base, and 12 bases separated the two germline ends. Looked up from germline, CDR1 is SGHDN and CDR2 is FVKESK.

Note on this clonotype: One end of the junction does not line up with germline, which may come from a read error. CDR3 sequence: CASSLMDRDSYGQYF. CDR3 coding DNA: TGTGCCAGCAGCCTCATGGACAGGGATTCCTACGGGCAGTACTTC. The genes are TRBV4-2 and TRBJ2-7; 8 positions match TRBD1. The CDR3 loop spans 15 amino acids. Germline V gives CDR1 LGHNA, CDR2 YNFKEQ.

The chain combines TRBV20-1 with TRBJ2-1; 7 bases match TRBD1. The last part of the DNA fits TRBJ2-7 better; the J call may be wrong. This CDR3 is 17 amino acids long. In germline, CDR1 is DFQATT, CDR2 SNEGSKA (reference sequence). The CDR3 here is CSARLGQIVSSYNEQYF. The CDR3 nucleotides read TGCAGTGCTAGATTGGGACAGATCGTGAGCTCCTACAATGAGCAGTACTTC.

The chain combines TRBV12-3 or TRBV12-4 with TRBJ2-1; 10 bases align to TRBD1. V gave up 6 bases and J gave up 7 bases; unmatched junction bases: 6. The CDR3 runs to 14 residues. The CDR3 loop is CASSDWTGGNEQFF. DNA of the CDR3: TGTGCCAGCAGCGATTGGACAGGGGGGAATGAGCAGTTCTTC.

The rearrangement links TRBV10-3 to TRBJ2-1, with TRBD2 as a possible D gene (5 bases). TRBJ2-7 matches the DNA end more closely, so the J call is doubtful. This CDR3 is 15 amino acids long. Per germline, CDR1 ENHRY and CDR2 SYGVKD. This CDR3 reads CAISDRAASYNEQYF. Here the CDR3 DNA reads TGTGCCATCAGTGATCGAGCGGCCTCCTACAATGAGCAGTACTTC.

This clonotype was seen a handful of times. The J gene is TRBJ1-1, the V gene TRBV10-3; D is perhaps TRBD1 (5 bases). The V gene lost 7 bases and the J gene lost 3 bases, with 15 bases spanning the gap. Germline V lookup: CDR1 ENHRY, CDR2 SYGVKD. CDR3 length equals 14 residues. CDR3: CAINPGGSDTEAFF. CDR3 coding DNA: TGTGCCATCAACCCCGGGGGTAGCGACACTGAAGCTTTCTTT.

The chain uses TRBV4-2 and TRBJ2-1; 9 positions agree with TRBD2. Trimming cost V 0 bases and J 5 bases; bases outside gene matches: 11. The CDR3 sequence is 18 residues long. The germline V gene has CDR1 LGHNA and CDR2 YNFKEQ. CDR3 sequence: CASSQDPLALAGHNEQFF. For the CDR3, the DNA is TGTGCCAGCAGCCAAGATCCCCTAGCGCTAGCGGGGCACAATGAGCAGTTCTTC.

This chain links TRBV5-1 with TRBJ1-1, with 7 bases fitting TRBD1. Losses at the gene ends were 3 bases for V and 1 base for J; bases not matched to a gene: 6. The germline gives CDR1 SGHRS, CDR2 YFSETQ. The CDR3 spans 15 residues. This CDR3 is CASSSGTVPNTEAFF. The CDR3 DNA reads TGCGCCAGCAGCTCAGGGACAGTACCGAACACTGAAGCTTTCTTT.

The table lists this clonotype with a few counts. This chain joins TRBV20-1 and TRBJ2-5; weak D call: TRBD2 (5 bases). With 5 bases removed from V and 2 bases from J, the gap between germline ends came to 12 bases. The CDR3 has 13 amino acids. Germline CDR1 is DFQATT and CDR2 is SNEGSKA (reference sequence). CDR3 residues: CSAADYSQETQYF. The CDR3 coding sequence is TGCAGTGCTGCAGACTACTCACAAGAGACCCAGTACTTC.

The genes are TRBV30 and TRBJ1-2; no clear D gene. Germline loops: CDR1 GTSNPN, CDR2 SVGIG (reference sequence). CDR3 length: 15 residues. V was shortened by 0 bases and J by 6 bases, with 17 bases between the two germline ends. CDR3 coding DNA: TGTGCCTGGAGTGTACAGTCAAGGGTCAGCCATGGCTACACCTTC. Translating gives CAWSVQSRVSHGYTF.

The V gene is TRBV30, the J gene TRBJ1-2, with D maybe TRBD1 (5 bases). Germline V lookup: CDR1 GTSNPN, CDR2 SVGIG (reference sequence). V dropped 1 base and J dropped 3 bases, with 9 bases sitting between them. CDR3 size: 13 residues. CDR3 coding DNA: TGTGCCTGGAGTGGTGGGGCCTACTATGGCTACACCTTC. Translated, it gives CAWSGGAYYGYTF.

In this sample, this clonotype turned up a few times. The rearrangement uses TRBV7-2 and TRBJ2-3; D may correspond to TRBD1 or TRBD2 (5 bases each). The CDR3 is made up of 13 amino acids. In germline, CDR1 is SGHTA, CDR2 FQGNSA. V was pared by 5 bases and J by 6 bases, with 12 bases between. The CDR3 DNA sequence: TGTGCCAGCAGCCCGAACGAGGGGGATACGCAGTATTTT. It codes for CASSPNEGDTQYF.

The genes are TRBV4-1 and TRBJ2-3; possibly TRBD2 for D (6 bases). CDR3 length: 13 amino acids. Per the germline V gene, CDR1 is MGHRA and CDR2 is YSYEKL. Trimming shortened V by 2 bases and J by 14 bases, and 17 bases separated the two germline ends. The CDR3, as DNA: TGCGCCAGCAGCCAAACGGGGGACCCCCGTCCGTATTTT. The encoded protein is CASSQTGDPRPYF.

A remark on this clonotype: One junction end disagrees with the germline gene, perhaps due to a read error. This rearrangement joins TRBV10-3 to TRBJ2-7; D remains unclear. CDR1 is ENHRY, CDR2 SYGVKD, per germline. This CDR3 is 11 amino acids long. CDR3 in amino acids: CAISFNYERYF. CDR3 bases: TGTGCCATCAGTTTCAACTACGAGCGGTACTTC.

The chain links TRBV7-6 to TRBJ1-2; a weak D match, TRBD1 (5 bases). This CDR3 contains 13 residues. Germline V gene lookup returns CDR1 SGHVS and CDR2 FNYEAQ. V lost 5 bases to trimming and J lost 6 bases, with 13 bases between them. CDR3 coding DNA: TGTGCCAGCAGCCCACGGGACGGGGATGGCTACACCTTC. It specifies CASSPRDGDGYTF.

This clonotype was counted only a few times. V gene TRBV3-1 combines with J gene TRBJ2-7, with D perhaps TRBD1 (5 bases). V lost 2 bases and J 6 bases, leaving 14 bases between the germline ends. The germline V gene has CDR1 LGHDT and CDR2 YNNKEL (reference sequence). The CDR3 is made up of 14 amino acids. This chain's CDR3 is CASSQPGHRAEQYF. The CDR3 nucleotides are TGTGCCAGCAGCCAACCAGGACACAGAGCCGAGCAGTACTTC.

This clonotype was seen a few times. The CDR3 DNA reads TGCGCCAGCAGCTTGGGACTAGCGGGGATCTCTAGCACAGATACGCAGTATTTT. It yields the protein CASSLGLAGISSTDTQYF. The rearrangement links TRBV5-1 to TRBJ2-3; 11 nucleotides match TRBD2. Trimming at V came to 0 bases and at J to 0 bases, leaving 6 bases not matched to a gene. The CDR3 has 18 residues. The germline CDR1 and CDR2 sequences are SGHRS and YFSETQ.